The following is a TCR beta chain sequence with its context. What it binds is unknown. This same CDR3 is encoded by further DNA sequences in the sample. Repertoires were generated with immunoSEQ multiplex PCR, while TCRdb's copy carries only in-frame clones and drops some. The table records about 2 million clones, about 95% of them present only once. The data were obtained in a study of shared clonotypes between healthy human individuals. The study's findings and limits: Larger estimated richness was generally seen in naive subsets than in memory subsets.

This CDR3 has 13 amino acids. V lost 2 bases to trimming and J lost 4 bases, with 8 bases between them. Germline V gene data show CDR1 as KGHSH and CDR2 as LQKENI. The chain recombines TRBV18 with TRBJ1-2; unclear D gene. The sample consisted of naive CD4+ T cells sorted from blood. Subset indicated: CD45RA+ positively selected. The clonotype originates from a man between 18 and 35 years old in good health. CDR3 coding DNA: TGTGCCAGCTCACCAGGTCTAGGCTATGGCTACACCTTC. It specifies CASSPGLGYGYTF.